This TCR beta chain originates from a study of metastatic and nonmetastatic thyroid tumors. Study details: Repertoire comparison spanned blood and tumor or nodule tissue of malignant and benign thyroid patients.

TCRdb reprocessed the PCR reads via MiXCR. Of approximately 22,000 clones in the sample, 15% to 20% were seen once. General study points: In both blood and tumor samples, TCR beta diversity was reported significantly higher for malignant than benign nodules.

Patients underwent thyroid surgery, and none had received any treatment before it. Within the sample, this clone is medium-sized. The antigen is unknown. The V gene's germline CDR1 is SNHLY and CDR2 FYNNEI. V was pared by 4 bases and J by 4 bases, with 10 bases between. There are 13 residues in the CDR3. The chain combines TRBV2 with TRBJ1-2; a weak D match, TRBD1 (6 bases). Sequencing was done on a sample of tumor tissue. This TCR was recovered from a female donor with papillary thyroid cancer or a benign thyroid nodule (not recorded which). Some clones in this sample may be carry-over from other donors' samples. CDR3 DNA sequence: TGTGCCAGCAGTGGGGACAATTTCTATGGCTACACCTTC. It is translated as CASSGDNFYGYTF. Filled out from reference TRBV2 and TRBJ1-2, the complete variable domain reads EPEVTQTPSHQVTQMGQEVILRCVPISNHLYFYWYRQILGQKVEFLVSFYNNEISEKSEIFDDQFSVERPDGSNFTLKIRSTKLEDSAMYFCASSGDNFYGYTFGSGTRLTVV.